These 24 T cell receptor beta chains share one sample of origin, sequenced in a study of blood T cell repertoires in COVID-19. This table comes from immunoSEQ multiplex PCR, and its TCRdb copy is limited to in-frame clones, with some not included. Here the sample spans roughly 50,000 clones, approximately 91% being singletons. Sequenced material: peripheral blood. All receptors come from a woman in her fifties or sixties with active COVID-19.

The chain uses TRBV2 and TRBJ2-3; tentative D call: TRBD2 (6 bases). The germline gives CDR1 SNHLY, CDR2 FYNNEI. The CDR3 runs 13 residues. Trimming stripped 8 bases from V and 6 bases from J, with 15 bases between. The DNA for the CDR3 is TGTGCCAGCCTGGGAGCGGGCAGGGATACGCAGTATTTT. Its protein product is CASLGAGRDTQYF. Filled out from reference TRBV2 and TRBJ2-3, the complete variable domain reads EPEVTQTPSHQVTQMGQEVILRCVPISNHLYFYWYRQILGQKVEFLVSFYNNEISEKSEIFDDQFSVERPDGSNFTLKIRSTKLEDSAMYFCASLGAGRDTQYFGPGTRLTVL.

As to this clone: Germline and junction disagree at one end, which may indicate a read error. The rearrangement uses TRBV7-7 and TRBJ2-7, with 7 bases that match TRBD1. Germline CDR1 SSHAT, CDR2 FNYEAQ (reference sequence). The CDR3 runs to 15 residues. CDR3 loop: CASSPGQAMYYEQYF. The DNA of the CDR3 is TGTGCTAGCAGCCCCGGACAGGCAATGTACTACGAGCAGTACTTC.

The chain recombines TRBV30 with TRBJ2-1, with D tentatively TRBD2 (6 bases). Trimming shortened V by 5 bases and J by 0 bases, and 14 bases separated the two germline ends. The CDR3 spans 15 residues. CDR1 and CDR2 from the germline V gene are GTSNPN and SVGIG (reference sequence). CDR3 DNA: TGTGCCTGGTCCGGGACCGGGAGCTCCTACAATGAGCAGTTCTTC. Translation: CAWSGTGSSYNEQFF. Supplemented by reference TRBV30 and TRBJ2-1, the full variable domain reads SQTIHQWPATLVQPVGSPLSLECTVEGTSNPNLYWYRQAAGRGLQLLFYSVGIGQISSEVPQNLSASRPQDRQFILSSKKLLLSDSGFYLCAWSGTGSSYNEQFFGPGTRLTVL.

The rearrangement joins TRBV6-5 to TRBJ1-2; D possibly corresponds to TRBD1 (6 bases). V lost 6 bases and J lost 6, with 20 bases in between. The CDR3 has 15 amino acids. The germline gives CDR1 MNHEY, CDR2 SVGAGI. The CDR3 region has the DNA TGTGCCAGCAGATCTATCGACAGGTCCGCCAATGGCTACACCTTC. Protein: CASRSIDRSANGYTF.

The V and J genes are TRBV5-1 and TRBJ1-1, with D possibly TRBD1 on 5 matching bases. The CDR3 is 13 amino acids. Trimming removed 5 bases at V and 1 base at J, with 9 bases between. Germline-derived CDR1 and CDR2 are SGHRS and YFSETQ. The CDR3 reads CASRTTENTEAFF. The CDR3 DNA is TGCGCCAGCAGGACGACAGAGAACACTGAAGCTTTCTTT.

The chain links TRBV29-1 to TRBJ2-2; D is possibly TRBD2 (6 bases). There are 13 residues in the CDR3. Trimming shortened V by 7 bases and J by 4 bases, and 13 bases separated the two germline ends. CDR1 and CDR2 (germline): SQVTM, ANQGSEA. The CDR3 DNA follows: TGCAGCGGGAGGTGGGGAGGCACCGGGGAGCTGTTTTTT. It specifies CSGRWGGTGELFF.

This chain links TRBV18 with TRBJ2-6, with 9 bases identical to TRBD1. Germline CDR1 reads KGHSH; CDR2 reads LQKENI. The CDR3 contains 18 residues. J was trimmed by 4 bases and V by 2 bases; bases with no gene match: 9. Here the CDR3 reads CASSPTGTGLYGANVLTF. CDR3 bases: TGTGCCAGCTCACCAACCGGGACAGGGTTATACGGGGCCAACGTCCTGACTTTC. The variable domain in full, with the rest retrieved from reference TRBV18 and TRBJ2-6, is NAGVMQNPRHLVRRRGQEARLRCSPMKGHSHVYWYRQLPEEGLKFMVYLQKENIIDESGMPKERFSAEFPKEGPSILRIQQVVRGDSAAYFCASSPTGTGLYGANVLTFGAGSRLTVL.

V and J are TRBV7-2 and TRBJ1-5; a possible D gene is TRBD1 (6 bases). This CDR3 region has 13 residues. The ends were cut back, 8 bases at V and 3 bases at J, with 11 bases in the middle. The germline V gene has CDR1 SGHTA and CDR2 FQGNSA. For the CDR3, the DNA is TGTGCCAGCCGCGGACAGATCAATCAGCCCCAGCATTTT. Translated, it gives CASRGQINQPQHF. The full variable domain, completed using reference TRBV7-2 and TRBJ1-5, is GAGVSQSPSNKVTEKGKDVELRCDPISGHTALYWYRQSLGQGLEFLIYFQGNSAPDKSGLPSDRFSAERTGGSVSTLTIQRTQQEDSAVYLCASRGQINQPQHFGDGTRLSIL.

The rearrangement uses TRBV5-8 and TRBJ2-3; TRBD2 matches 13 bases. Germline V gene sequence: CDR1 SGHTS, CDR2 YDEGEE. The CDR3 has 17 amino acids. After removal of 1 base from V and 2 bases from J, the junction contained 4 bases not matched to a gene. CDR3 amino acids: CASSLLGTSGATDTQYF. In DNA form, the CDR3 reads TGTGCCAGCAGCTTGCTGGGGACTAGCGGGGCCACAGATACGCAGTATTTT.

The chain has TRBV5-4 and TRBJ2-1; maybe TRBD1 (5 bases). With 0 bases removed from V and 7 bases from J, the gap between germline ends came to 5 bases. The CDR3 length is 12 residues. CDR1 and CDR2 from the germline V gene are SGHNT and YYREEE (reference sequence). The CDR3 nucleotides are TGTGCCAGCAGCTTGGAGGGGAATGAGCAGTTCTTC. Protein sequence: CASSLEGNEQFF.

This sequence joins TRBV14 and TRBJ1-2; D gene unclear. CDR3 length: 15 residues. Germline CDR1 is SGHDN and CDR2 is FVKESK. The V gene lost 1 base and the J gene lost 2 bases, with 11 bases spanning the gap. The CDR3 sequence is CASSQAPGGNYGYTF. The DNA for the CDR3 is TGTGCCAGCAGCCAAGCCCCGGGAGGGAACTATGGCTACACCTTC.

The J gene is TRBJ1-2, the V gene TRBV7-8; 9 nucleotides agree with TRBD1. V dropped 5 bases and J dropped 0; count of bases not matched to a gene: 16. CDR1 and CDR2 from the germline V gene are SGHVS and FQNEAQ. This CDR3 is built from 19 residues. CDR3 loop: CASSAVTLGTGRSNYGYTF. CDR3 DNA sequence: TGTGCCAGCAGCGCAGTAACCCTAGGGACAGGGCGCTCTAACTATGGCTACACCTTC.

This chain links TRBV5-4 with TRBJ1-1; D remains ambiguous. The V gene lost 4 bases and the J gene lost 5 bases, with 12 bases spanning the gap. This CDR3 region has 13 residues. Per the germline V gene, CDR1 is SGHNT and CDR2 is YYREEE (reference sequence). The CDR3 sequence is CASSRVPGTEAFF. The CDR3 DNA reads TGTGCCAGCAGCAGGGTCCCGGGGACTGAAGCTTTCTTT.

The V gene is TRBV18, the J gene TRBJ2-7, with 9 bases aligning to TRBD1. The CDR3 totals 13 residues. Germline lookup yields CDR1 KGHSH and CDR2 LQKENI. Unmatched junction bases numbered 4, after V lost 5 bases and J lost 5 bases. For the CDR3, the DNA is TGTGCCAGCTCAAACAGGGGGCCTGACGAGCAGTACTTC. Encoded protein: CASSNRGPDEQYF.

This chain uses TRBV5-6 with TRBJ2-3; 10 nucleotides agree with TRBD2. The CDR3 is 18 amino acids. Germline CDR1 reads SGHDT; CDR2 reads YYEEEE. Germline trimming cut 0 bases from V and 3 bases from J; bases unmatched to any gene: 10. The DNA of the CDR3 is TGTGCCAGCAGCTTGGATAGCGGGGGGCCAGGAGTGACAGATACGCAGTATTTT. It encodes CASSLDSGGPGVTDTQYF.

The chain recombines TRBV11-3 with TRBJ2-1, with 7 bases aligning to TRBD1. Germline CDR1 SGHNT, CDR2 YENEEA. The CDR3 covers 15 residues. V trimming: 4 bases; J trimming: 5 bases; junction bases outside the gene matches: 8. The CDR3 sequence: CASSYRDSPNNEQFF. CDR3 sequence (DNA): TGTGCCAGCAGCTACCGGGACAGCCCAAACAATGAGCAGTTCTTC.

The V and J genes are TRBV5-1 and TRBJ2-5; TRBD2 aligns across 15 bases. The CDR3 covers 16 residues. Germline-derived CDR1 and CDR2 are SGHRS and YFSETQ. Trimming cost V 4 bases and J 2 bases; bases outside gene matches: 3. CDR3 in DNA: TGCGCCAGCAGCCAGGGACTAGCGGGGGGTCAAGAGACCCAGTACTTC. As protein: CASSQGLAGGQETQYF.

The chain carries TRBV5-6 and TRBJ1-2; D is possibly TRBD1 (6 bases). Germline V gives CDR1 SGHDT, CDR2 YYEEEE. V dropped 1 base and J dropped 5 bases, with 12 bases sitting between them. The CDR3 has 14 residues. The CDR3 region has the DNA TGTGCCAGCAGCTTGACTTTGGACAGATATGGCTACACCTTC. Protein product: CASSLTLDRYGYTF. Variable domain in full (rest from reference TRBV5-6 and TRBJ1-2): DAGVTQSPTHLIKTRGQQVTLRCSPKSGHDTVSWYQQALGQGPQFIFQYYEEEERQRGNFPDRFSGHQFPNYSSELNVNALLLGDSALYLCASSLTLDRYGYTFGSGTRLTVV.

V usage is TRBV6-1 and J usage is TRBJ1-4, with 7 bases matching TRBD1. This CDR3 spans 15 amino acids. CDR1 and CDR2 from the germline V gene are MNHNS and SASEGT. V shed 3 bases and J 6 bases; nucleotides not matched to a gene: 7. The CDR3 nucleotides are TGTGCCAGCAGTGAGGGGCAGGGGGTTTATGAAAAACTGTTTTTT. Residues: CASSEGQGVYEKLFF.

The chain has TRBV6-5 and TRBJ2-5; D gene uncertain. This CDR3 comprises 16 residues. The germline V gene has CDR1 MNHEY and CDR2 SVGAGI. V shed 2 bases and J shed 2 bases, with 15 bases lying between them. The CDR3 region has the DNA TGTGCCAGCAGTTACGATCTTTGGGCAATACAAGAGACCCAGTACTTC. Protein product: CASSYDLWAIQETQYF.

This chain connects TRBV18 to TRBJ2-1, with a tentative D call TRBD1 (5 bases). V was trimmed by 6 bases and J by 3 bases, leaving 15 bases between them. Germline V lookup: CDR1 KGHSH, CDR2 LQKENI. The CDR3 has 15 amino acids. This CDR3 is CASSLGQGNYNEQFF. As DNA, the CDR3 is TGTGCCAGCTCCCTTGGGCAGGGCAACTACAATGAGCAGTTCTTC.

The genes are TRBV10-3 and TRBJ1-4; D remains unclear. V lost 2 bases and J 10 bases, leaving 11 bases between the germline ends. The CDR3 loop spans 13 amino acids. Germline CDR1 ENHRY, CDR2 SYGVKD. CDR3 nucleotide sequence: TGTGCCATCAGTGAGGACCAATACAGAAAACTGTTTTTT. Protein product: CAISEDQYRKLFF.

This chain joins TRBV12-5 and TRBJ2-5; TRBD1 matches at 7 bases. The CDR3 is 15 amino acids. The germline gives CDR1 LGHNT, CDR2 FRNRAP. V lost 0 bases, J lost 4 bases, and 5 bases stayed unmatched. The CDR3 sequence: CASGLVRGQGETQYF. In nucleotides, the CDR3 is TGTGCTAGTGGTTTGGTAAGGGGGCAGGGAGAGACCCAGTACTTC. Looking up the rest from reference TRBV12-5 and TRBJ2-5 gives the full variable domain: DARVTQTPRHKVTEMGQEVTMRCQPILGHNTVFWYRQTMMQGLELLAYFRNRAPLDDSGMPKDRFSAEMPDATLATLKIQPSEPRDSAVYFCASGLVRGQGETQYFGPGTRLLVL.

This chain joins TRBV7-3 and TRBJ1-2; the D is unclear. The CDR3 is 13 residues long. The V end was cut by 5 bases, the J end by 0 bases, with 7 bases between. Germline values: CDR1 SGHTA, CDR2 FQGTGA. CDR3 bases: TGTGCCAGCAGCCCCGGTACTAACTATGGCTACACCTTC. Protein sequence: CASSPGTNYGYTF.